These 27 T cell receptor beta chains originate from one sample sequenced in a study of beta chain features in type 1 diabetes. Investigators reverse transcribed all isolated RNA, so they sequenced expressed TCRB transcripts. Generated by immunoSEQ multiplex PCR, the TCRdb table keeps only in-frame clones and is missing some. The profile covers just over 450,000 clones, with about 29% appearing a single time and roughly 0.06% taken by the ten largest. The specimen sequenced was naive CD4+ T cells from blood. The receptors were sampled from a man aged 18 to 29 in good health.

The rearrangement joins TRBV4-1 to TRBJ2-1; D may be TRBD1 or TRBD2 (6 bases each). V was shortened by 1 base and J by 1 base, with 11 bases between the two germline ends. The CDR3 has 16 amino acids. CDR1 and CDR2 (germline): MGHRA, YSYEKL. CDR3 in amino acids: CASSQAGARSYNEQFF. The CDR3 bases are TGCGCCAGCAGCCAAGCGGGGGCCCGGTCCTACAATGAGCAGTTCTTC.

This chain connects TRBV30 to TRBJ2-7; unclear D gene. Germline CDR1 GTSNPN, CDR2 SVGIG (reference sequence). The V end was cut by 4 bases, the J end by 6 bases, with 19 bases between. This CDR3 is built from 14 residues. In DNA, the CDR3 is TGTGCCTGGAATCTAAGACTGGACGTCGCCGAGCAGTACTTC. This encodes CAWNLRLDVAEQYF.

The chain is built from TRBV7-2 and TRBJ2-7, with TRBD1 matching over 8 bases. This CDR3 has 15 residues. Germline V gene sequence: CDR1 SGHTA, CDR2 FQGNSA. Unmatched junction bases numbered 6, after V lost 5 bases and J lost 0 bases. CDR3 residues: CASSPGQGGSYEQYF. In DNA, the CDR3 is TGTGCCAGCAGCCCAGGACAGGGAGGCTCCTACGAGCAGTACTTC.

As for this clone: Within the sample, other DNA sequences also encode this same CDR3. The V and J genes are TRBV5-1 and TRBJ2-1; TRBD1 agrees at 7 bases. Germline loops: CDR1 SGHRS, CDR2 YFSETQ. V lost 2 bases and J lost 4; bases outside the gene matches: 3. This CDR3 spans 14 amino acids. In DNA form, the CDR3 reads TGCGCCAGCAGCTTAGGGACAGCATACAATGAGCAGTTCTTC. This sequence encodes CASSLGTAYNEQFF.

This clone turned up a few times. The chain links TRBV7-9 to TRBJ1-2; no definite D call. V was shortened by 1 base and J by 2 bases, with 11 bases between the two germline ends. Germline CDR1 is SEHNR and CDR2 is FQNEAQ (reference sequence). The CDR3 consists of 15 residues. The DNA of the CDR3 is TGTGCCAGCAGCTTAGTAAGGGATCCCAACTATGGCTACACCTTC. It codes for CASSLVRDPNYGYTF.

A few counts support this clone. V is TRBV10-3 and J is TRBJ2-1; either TRBD1 or TRBD2 may fit D (5 bases each). The V end was cut by 5 bases, the J end by 8 bases, with 19 bases between. The CDR3 has 15 residues. Germline CDR1 reads ENHRY; CDR2 reads SYGVKD. This chain's CDR3 is CAISPPGLAGDEQFF. The DNA of the CDR3 is TGTGCCATCAGTCCTCCGGGGCTCGCTGGGGATGAGCAGTTCTTC.

The V gene is TRBV7-2, the J gene TRBJ1-2; 7 nucleotides agree with TRBD1. V lost 1 base to trimming and J lost 0 bases; unmatched junction nucleotides: 5. This CDR3 is built from 16 residues. CDR1 is SGHTA, CDR2 FQGNSA, per germline. The CDR3 DNA reads as TGTGCCAGCAGCTTAGGGGGACAGAAAACTAACTATGGCTACACCTTC. Its translation: CASSLGGQKTNYGYTF. Supplemented by reference TRBV7-2 and TRBJ1-2, the full variable domain reads GAGVSQSPSNKVTEKGKDVELRCDPISGHTALYWYRQSLGQGLEFLIYFQGNSAPDKSGLPSDRFSAERTGGSVSTLTIQRTQQEDSAVYLCASSLGGQKTNYGYTFGSGTRLTVV.

This clone was observed a handful of times. CDR3 region: CASSANLDNEQFF. Written as DNA, the CDR3 is TGTGCCAGCAGCGCCAACTTAGACAATGAGCAGTTCTTC. V is TRBV9 and J is TRBJ2-1; D is unclear. The CDR3 consists of 13 residues. V lost 3 bases, J lost 5 bases, and 9 bases lay in between. The germline V gene encodes CDR1 SGDLS and CDR2 YYNGEE.

This clone was observed a handful of times. V is TRBV28 and J is TRBJ2-1, with 11 positions matching TRBD2. Germline-derived CDR1 and CDR2 are MDHEN and SYDVKM. The CDR3 sequence is 16 residues long. V lost 5 bases, J lost 4 bases, and 7 bases stayed unmatched. CDR3 bases: TGTGCCAGCAGTCCCACCCGACTAGCGGGGTACAATGAGCAGTTCTTC. This gives the protein CASSPTRLAGYNEQFF.

This clone showed up just a few times. This chain links TRBV5-4 with TRBJ2-3; D tentatively reads TRBD1 or TRBD2 (5 bases each). The germline V gene encodes CDR1 SGHNT and CDR2 YYREEE (reference sequence). V was pared by 5 bases and J by 7 bases, with 14 bases between. The CDR3 loop spans 13 amino acids. CDR3 DNA: TGTGCCAGCAGGAGAGGGACCGAAAATACGCAGTATTTT. Translation gives CASRRGTENTQYF.

V is TRBV7-2 and J is TRBJ2-1; the D gene is possibly TRBD1 (6 bases). V shed 1 base and J shed 0 bases, with 13 bases lying between them. The CDR3 spans 17 residues. From germline, CDR1 is SGHTA and CDR2 FQGNSA. The CDR3 nucleotides read TGTGCCAGCAGCTTAGTGGGACAATCTAGCTCCTACAATGAGCAGTTCTTC. Translating it yields CASSLVGQSSSYNEQFF.

The chain recombines TRBV6-5 with TRBJ2-3, with a weak D call TRBD1 (5 bases). Germline V lookup: CDR1 MNHEY, CDR2 SVGAGI. With 5 bases removed from V and 0 bases from J, the gap between germline ends came to 9 bases. CDR3 size: 14 residues. The CDR3: CASSRGQSTDTQYF. DNA for the CDR3: TGTGCCAGCAGTAGGGGCCAGAGCACAGATACGCAGTATTTT.

There are a few counts of this clone. The chain uses TRBV2 and TRBJ2-5, with D possibly matching TRBD2 (5 bases). CDR1 and CDR2 (germline): SNHLY, FYNNEI. CDR3 length: 14 residues. Trimming removed 4 bases from V and 9 bases from J, with 18 bases in between. The CDR3 spells CASSVGQTKMAQYF. CDR3 in DNA: TGTGCCAGCAGTGTCGGCCAGACTAAAATGGCCCAGTACTTC.

J is TRBJ1-1 and V is TRBV15, with TRBD1 identical over 9 bases. Trimming cost V 6 bases and J 5 bases; bases outside gene matches: 1. The CDR3 covers 12 residues. CDR1 LNHNV and CDR2 YYDKDF come from the germline V gene (reference sequence). CDR3 nucleotides: TGTGCCACCAGGACAGGGGGAACTGAAGCTTTCTTT. This translates into CATRTGGTEAFF.

The chain recombines TRBV4-2 with TRBJ2-5, with 8 bases identical to TRBD2. CDR1 is LGHNA, CDR2 YNFKEQ, per germline. Trimming took 4 bases from V and 2 from J; bases not matched to a gene: 6. This CDR3 has 15 amino acids. The CDR3 loop is CASSPGGADQETQYF. The CDR3 DNA follows: TGTGCCAGCAGCCCCGGGGGGGCAGATCAAGAGACCCAGTACTTC.

The rearrangement uses TRBV30 and TRBJ2-5; TRBD1 might be the D (6 bases). Trimming removed 5 bases from V and 9 bases from J, with 16 bases in between. CDR3 size: 12 residues. CDR1 and CDR2 (germline): GTSNPN, SVGIG (reference sequence). CDR3 protein: CAWHRDGEAQYF. CDR3 coding DNA: TGTGCCTGGCACAGGGACGGTGAGGCCCAGTACTTC.

This clone has a single count. The chain links TRBV6-1 to TRBJ2-7; D gene uncertain. Germline V gene lookup returns CDR1 MNHNS and CDR2 SASEGT. V was clipped by 7 bases and J by 0 bases, with 10 bases between them. CDR3 length: 13 residues. CDR3 DNA sequence: TGTGCCAGCACCGGACGGAACTCCTACGAGCAGTACTTC. As protein: CASTGRNSYEQYF.

The sample holds a few counts of this clone. J is TRBJ2-3 and V is TRBV7-9; D gene unclear. V was pared by 7 bases and J by 6 bases, with 8 bases between. The V gene's germline CDR1 is SEHNR and CDR2 FQNEAQ (reference sequence). The CDR3 is 11 amino acids. The CDR3 bases are TGTGCCAGCACCGTCTCGGATACGCAGTATTTT. It is translated as CASTVSDTQYF.

This clone has only a few counts. The chain joins TRBV5-1 to TRBJ2-1; D gene ambiguous. V shed 0 bases and J shed 3 bases, with 13 bases lying between them. Germline CDR1 is SGHRS and CDR2 is YFSETQ. This CDR3 has 16 amino acids. The chain's CDR3 is CASSLELPSYYNEQFF. In DNA, the CDR3 is TGCGCCAGCAGCTTGGAACTTCCCTCCTACTACAATGAGCAGTTCTTC.

The chain is built from TRBV7-9 and TRBJ2-5; maybe TRBD1 (5 bases). Trimming removed 1 base at V and 2 bases at J, with 11 bases between. Germline CDR1 reads SEHNR; CDR2 reads FQNEAQ (reference sequence). The CDR3 contains 15 residues. The CDR3 sequence: CASSLDGAGQETQYF. In DNA form, the CDR3 reads TGTGCCAGCAGCTTAGATGGGGCAGGGCAAGAGACCCAGTACTTC. Using reference TRBV7-9 and TRBJ2-5 for the parts outside the CDR3, the full variable domain is DTGVSQNPRHKITKRGQNVTFRCDPISEHNRLYWYRQTLGQGPEFLTYFQNEAQLEKSRLLSDRFSAERPKGSFSTLEIQRTEQGDSAMYLCASSLDGAGQETQYFGPGTRLLVL.

The chain is built from TRBV30 and TRBJ2-1, with D maybe TRBD2 (6 bases). V shed 7 bases and J shed 3 bases, with 16 bases lying between them. This CDR3 has 14 residues. Germline V gene data show CDR1 as GTSNPN and CDR2 as SVGIG (reference sequence). Here the CDR3 reads CASSWTKIYNEQFF. The DNA of the CDR3 is TGTGCCTCCTCCTGGACTAAGATCTACAATGAGCAGTTCTTC.

This clone appeared a few times. The V gene is TRBV15, the J gene TRBJ2-7, with 10 bases matching TRBD2. The CDR3 consists of 18 residues. CDR1 LNHNV and CDR2 YYDKDF come from the germline V gene (reference sequence). J gave up 3 bases and V 0 bases, and 11 bases lay outside the gene matches. The CDR3 DNA reads as TGTGCCACCAGCAGAGATCCCCACCATAGCGGGAGGATCTACGAGCAGTACTTC. Translation gives CATSRDPHHSGRIYEQYF.

The chain recombines TRBV30 with TRBJ1-5; 11 nucleotides match TRBD1. Losses at the gene ends were 1 base for V and 9 bases for J; bases not matched to a gene: 5. Germline CDR1 reads GTSNPN; CDR2 reads SVGIG (reference sequence). The CDR3 is 14 amino acids. The CDR3 spells CAWSEGTGGRPQHF. CDR3 nucleotide sequence: TGTGCCTGGAGTGAGGGGACAGGGGGGAGGCCCCAGCATTTT.

This clone was detected only a few times. The rearrangement joins TRBV7-9 to TRBJ2-3; 7 positions match TRBD1. Germline V gene sequence: CDR1 SEHNR, CDR2 FQNEAQ (reference sequence). The CDR3 totals 14 residues. The J segment lost 11 bases and the V segment lost 5 bases, leaving 13 bases of the junction unmatched. The CDR3 loop is CASSREGTEVGQYF. CDR3 DNA: TGTGCCAGCAGCCGGGAAGGGACAGAAGTGGGGCAGTATTTT.

This clone was counted once. J is TRBJ2-1 and V is TRBV5-6; TRBD2 aligns across 8 bases. The germline V gene encodes CDR1 SGHDT and CDR2 YYEEEE. V shed 0 bases and J 6 bases; nucleotides not matched to a gene: 8. The CDR3 length is 16 residues. CDR3 in DNA: TGTGCCAGCAGCTTGGCGATCCTAGCGGGTGGCAATGAGCAGTTCTTC. Amino acid sequence: CASSLAILAGGNEQFF.

This clone was seen more than once but under ten times. The chain couples TRBV7-9 to TRBJ1-5, with TRBD1 matching over 11 bases. After removal of 1 base from V and 2 bases from J, the junction contained 1 base not matched to a gene. Germline CDR1 and CDR2: SEHNR and FQNEAQ (reference sequence). The CDR3 loop spans 16 amino acids. For the CDR3, the DNA is TGTGCCAGCAGCTTAGGGACAGGGGGCCGCAATCAGCCCCAGCATTTT. This gives the protein CASSLGTGGRNQPQHF.

The chain uses TRBV14 and TRBJ2-6, with TRBD1 as a possible D gene (6 bases). The CDR3 spans 17 residues. CDR1 and CDR2 from the germline V gene are SGHDN and FVKESK. V was cut by 2 bases and J by 0 bases, with 11 bases left in between. This chain's CDR3 is CASSQRQALSGANVLTF. CDR3 sequence (DNA): TGTGCCAGCAGCCAAAGACAGGCCCTCTCTGGGGCCAACGTCCTGACTTTC. Together with reference TRBV14 and TRBJ2-6, the CDR3 gives the full variable domain: EAGVTQFPSHSVIEKGQTVTLRCDPISGHDNLYWYRRVMGKEIKFLLHFVKESKQDESGMPNNRFLAERTGGTYSTLKVQPAELEDSGVYFCASSQRQALSGANVLTFGAGSRLTVL.